This T cell receptor (beta chain) emerged from a study of a mutant IDH1 vaccine in newly diagnosed glioma (dated by TCRdb to about 2021). About the study as a whole: Eight vaccinations were administered to patients in weeks 1, 3, 5, 7, 11, 15, 19 and 23, corresponding to visits V03 through V10. Vaccination began 4-6 weeks after radiotherapy alone, or alongside temozolomide cycles in the chemotherapy-containing groups. Of the 30 to 35 patients who were treated, about 62% were male and roughly 38% were female, and the mean age was approximately 40 years. Before enrollment, patients had received standard therapy of radiotherapy alone, temozolomide alone, or radiochemotherapy with temozolomide; most received the combination. Six visits were used for peripheral blood collection: V03 (baseline), V05, V07, V10, V12 and V13. Longitudinal TCRB deep sequencing was done for 25 treated patients, wherever samples were available for exploratory analyses. On the study overall, not on this receptor specifically: Vaccine-induced immune responses across multiple MHC alleles were detected in approximately 94% of patients. Availability determined which PBMC samples were chosen for TCRB deep sequencing. Pseudoprogression appeared unrelated to alterations in the top peripheral T cell clonotypes detected by TCRB sequencing. The authors stated that sample limitations prevented analyses of patient blood samples from being reproduced.

With regard to this clone: No antigen is known for it. No qualities accompany the bases; no much larger clone lies one base away.

The CDR3 runs 14 amino acids, cysteine and phenylalanine included. Only the CDR3 portion is preserved as DNA: 42 bases, with reading frame beginning at the first base. V loses 5 bases of germline sequence and J loses 2 bases, and the interval between the two ends is 13 bases. In the germline V gene, CDR1 corresponds to MDHEN and CDR2 to SYDVKM. What the time point label conveys for this sample: week 5, during vaccination. Each vaccine dose, consisting of 300 ug of a 20-mer mutant IDH1 peptide in Montanide, was administered subcutaneously with topical imiquimod. Newly diagnosed WHO grade 3 or 4 IDH1-mutant astrocytomas showing loss of nuclear ATRX were present in the donors. The samples were drawn from NOA16, a multicentre, single-arm, open-label phase I trial in Germany that tested a mutant IDH1 peptide vaccine in humans for the first time. Genomic DNA for TCRB sequencing was isolated from EDTA blood with the DNeasy Blood and Tissue Kit.

Library preparation used the immunoSEQ multiplex PCR assay. Rearranged TCR beta chain sequences were amplified using the hsTCRB Kit according to the manufacturer's protocol. An Illumina MiSeq was used to sequence the TCRB libraries. In the paper's pipeline: The proprietary platform of the kit vendor was used for demultiplexing, trimming and gene mapping. TCRdb took this table from immuneACCESS and kept in-frame rearrangements with V and J called. Such tables lack part of the clones; where checked against another copy, unresolved V genes explain under half of the gap, and the rest is unexplained. That table furnishes V, J and clone size, whereas the DNA furnished D and trimming. This sample holds tens of thousands of clones; approximately 85% were observed only once. The ten largest clones capture roughly 1.8% of the sample.

The chain is encoded by TRBV28 joined to TRBJ2-7; TRBD2 might be the D gene, on 5 matching bases. Here the sequenced sample was PBMCs, taken from a glioma patient whose treatment included an IDH1 peptide vaccine. The receptor comes from a man aged 35 to 55 with glioma. The CDR3 in this case is CASSMTDGAYEQYF. The nucleotides read TGTGCCAGCAGTATGACTGACGGGGCCTACGAGCAGTACTTC.